The rows below give T cell receptor beta chains drawn from one sample of a study of low-dose radiotherapy and immunotherapy resistance in tumors. TCRdb passed the reads through MiXCR, listing each CDR3 protein once. The sample shows under 70,000 distinct CDR3 sequences, 20% to 25% of them seen only once. The sample in question was PBMCs, obtained after low-dose radiotherapy plus immunotherapy. All receptors come from a male donor with prostate cancer. CDR3s include the opening cysteine and the closing phenylalanine or tryptophan. A D gene is named only where the DNA matches it firmly. Clone size is not always given. Where it is, it says once, few, many or a class for expanded clones.

>many|TRBJ2-1|TRBV5-1|NA
CASSFIDSMNEQFF
TGCGCCAGCAGCTTCATCGACTCGATGAATGAGCAGTTCTTC
>many|TRBJ2-7|TRBV29-1|NA
CSVEVGDGAEQYF
TGCAGCGTTGAGGTGGGGGACGGGGCCGAGCAGTACTTC
>NA|TRBJ2-1|TRBV29-1|TRBD1
CSLRDSYEQFF
TGCAGCCTGAGGGACAGCTATGAGCAGTTCTTC
>many|TRBJ2-1|TRBV27|NA
CARNIQVSEQFF
TGTGCCAGAAACATACAGGTATCGGAGCAGTTCTTC
>medium-sized|TRBJ2-1|TRBV18|NA
CASSPPSGTNEQFF
TGTGCCAGCTCACCACCGTCCGGGACCAATGAGCAGTTCTTC
>many|TRBJ2-1|TRBV27|TRBD1
CASSYSRGQNEQFF
TGTGCCAGCAGTTACTCCAGGGGACAGAATGAGCAGTTCTTC
>many|TRBJ2-1|TRBV19|NA
CASSIPRAGEQFF
TGTGCCAGTAGTATTCCGCGGGCTGGGGAGCAGTTCTTC
>NA|TRBJ1-6|TRBV7-3|TRBD1
CASSETGGLVSSPLHF
TGTGCCAGCAGCGAAACAGGGGGCCTGGTCAGTTCACCCCTCCACTTT
>many|TRBJ2-3|TRBV5-5|NA
CASSLDYRPDTQYF
TGTGCCAGCAGCTTGGACTACCGCCCAGATACGCAGTATTTT
>many|TRBJ2-1|TRBV15|NA
CATSRDLGENIDEQFF
TGTGCCACCAGCAGAGATTTGGGGGAGAATATCGATGAGCAGTTCTTC
>many|TRBJ2-1|TRBV19|NA
CASSIRLDEQFF
TGTGCCAGTAGTATAAGGTTAGATGAGCAGTTCTTC
>many|TRBJ2-3|TRBV29-1|TRBD2
CSVERKAPLAATDTQYF
TGCAGCGTTGAAAGGAAGGCACCACTAGCGGCCACAGATACGCAGTATTTT
>many|TRBJ2-1|TRBV21-1|NA
CASSPRRAGDEQFF
TGTGCCAGCAGCCCCCGGAGGGCGGGTGATGAGCAGTTCTTC
>many|TRBJ2-2|TRBV5-1|TRBD1
CASSSNRGLGTGELFF
TGCGCCAGCAGCTCAAACAGGGGGCTGGGCACCGGGGAGCTGTTTTTT
>many|TRBJ1-2|TRBV6-1|NA
CAIARAGNYGYTF
TGTGCCATCGCACGTGCAGGCAACTATGGCTACACCTTC
>many|TRBJ1-5|TRBV7-8|NA
CASSLLSGKNIYSNQPQHF
TGTGCCAGCAGCTTACTATCAGGGAAGAATATATATAGCAATCAGCCCCAGCATTTT
>medium-sized|TRBJ2-1|TRBV6-2/TRBV6-3|TRBD1
CASSVQDRGNEQFF
TGTGCCAGCAGTGTCCAGGACAGGGGGAATGAGCAGTTCTTC
>many|TRBJ2-3|TRBV7-3|NA
CASSLLGATTDTQYF
TGTGCCAGCAGCTTACTCGGGGCCACCACAGATACGCAGTATTTT
>NA|TRBJ2-7|TRBV5-1|NA
CASSIIGAGAYEQYF
TGCGCCAGCAGTATCATCGGGGCAGGGGCCTACGAGCAGTACTTC
>many|TRBJ2-1|TRBV2|TRBD2
CASSVRLAGGPYNEQFF
TGTGCCAGCAGTGTCCGACTAGCGGGGGGGCCCTACAATGAGCAGTTCTTC
>many|TRBJ2-1|TRBV3-1|NA
CASSQDRLVVAREQFF
TGTGCCAGCAGCCAAGATCGGTTGGTGGTGGCCCGTGAGCAGTTCTTC
>many|TRBJ1-1|TRBV3-1|NA
CASSGPYTEAFF
TGTGCCAGCAGCGGGCCCTACACTGAAGCTTTCTTT
>many|TRBJ1-6|TRBV6-6|NA
CASGVGSPLHF
TGTGCCAGTGGGGTGGGTTCACCCCTCCACTTT
>many|TRBJ2-6|TRBV28|NA
CASSFRGPGANVLTF
TGTGCCAGCAGTTTTCGCGGTCCTGGGGCCAACGTCCTGACTTTC
>many|TRBJ1-6|TRBV20-1|TRBD1
CSAESPGQGVRVGSPLHF
TGCAGTGCCGAATCTCCGGGACAGGGGGTTAGGGTGGGTTCACCCCTCCACTTT
>NA|TRBJ1-4|TRBV9|NA
CASSADADRNEKLFF
TGTGCCAGCAGCGCAGATGCGGACCGGAATGAAAAACTGTTTTTT
>many|TRBJ2-5|TRBV6-6|NA
CASSDRLNAGETQYF
TGTGCCAGCAGTGACCGCCTAAACGCGGGTGAGACCCAGTACTTC
>many|TRBJ2-7|TRBV4-3|NA
CASSQVASWEQYF
TGCGCCAGCAGCCAAGTTGCCTCCTGGGAGCAGTACTTC
>many|TRBJ2-1|TRBV20-1|NA
CSTYSPGDQGIYNEQFF
TGCAGTACTTACTCCCCCGGTGACCAGGGTATTTACAATGAGCAGTTCTTC
>many|TRBJ2-2|TRBV7-2|TRBD1
CASSRDRVNTGELFF
TGTGCCAGCAGCCGCGACAGGGTGAACACCGGGGAGCTGTTTTTT
>many|TRBJ2-3|TRBV29-1|TRBD2
CSFALFSGGPSTSTDTQYF
TGCAGCTTCGCCCTCTTTAGCGGGGGCCCGAGTACTAGCACAGATACGCAGTATTTT
>many|TRBJ2-7|TRBV11-2|NA
CASSLAGGTPYEQYF
TGTGCCAGCAGCTTAGCAGGCGGTACACCCTACGAGCAGTACTTC
>many|TRBJ2-7|TRBV11-2|TRBD1
CASSPGLQGVHYEQYF
TGTGCCAGCAGCCCCGGGTTACAGGGGGTACACTACGAGCAGTACTTC
>many|TRBJ1-6|TRBV7-2|NA
CASSLARDSPLHF
TGTGCCAGCAGCTTAGCCAGGGATTCACCCCTCCACTTT
>many|TRBJ2-6|TRBV6-5|TRBD1
CASGKDRTGANVLTF
TGTGCCAGCGGGAAGGACAGGACTGGGGCCAACGTCCTGACTTTC
>many|TRBJ1-2|TRBV10-2|NA
CASRIDSYGYTF
TGCGCCAGCCGGATAGATTCATATGGCTACACCTTC
>many|TRBJ2-3|TRBV4-1|TRBD2
CASSQEFGGGGDTQYF
TGCGCCAGCAGCCAAGAATTTGGGGGGGGAGGGGATACGCAGTATTTT
>many|TRBJ2-7|TRBV7-9|NA
CASSLRSGGLRYEQYF
TGTGCCAGCAGCTTAAGGTCCGGGGGCCTCCGCTACGAGCAGTACTTC
>many|TRBJ2-1|TRBV3-1|NA
CASSQFERDEQFF
TGTGCCAGCAGCCAATTTGAGCGGGATGAGCAGTTCTTC
>NA|TRBJ2-2|TRBV24-1|TRBD1
CATSDPGTGVTGELFF
TGTGCCACCAGTGACCCCGGGACAGGGGTTACCGGGGAGCTGTTTTTT
>few|TRBJ2-2|TRBV7-2|NA
CASSGRFGGGLNTGELFF
TGTGCCAGCAGCGGGCGATTCGGTGGGGGGTTGAACACCGGGGAGCTGTTTTTT
>many|TRBJ1-6|TRBV7-3|NA
CASTVLWGYNSPLHF
TGTGCCAGCACCGTTCTTTGGGGGTATAATTCACCCCTCCACTTT
>many|TRBJ2-3|TRBV20-1|TRBD2
CSAASGGAFDTQYF
TGCAGTGCTGCTAGCGGGGGGGCGTTCGATACGCAGTATTTT
>many|TRBJ1-1|TRBV7-9|NA
CASSLGFGLGQAFF
TGTGCCAGCAGCTTAGGTTTTGGGCTCGGGCAAGCTTTCTTT
>NA|TRBJ2-3|TRBV12-3/TRBV12-4|TRBD2
CASSLPAGPSTDTQYF
TGTGCCAGCAGTTTACCAGCGGGACCCAGCACAGATACGCAGTATTTT
>many|TRBJ2-5|TRBV9|TRBD2
CASSVSGGVLETQYF
TGTGCCAGCAGCGTTTCGGGAGGGGTGTTGGAGACCCAGTACTTC
>many|TRBJ2-1|TRBV10-3|TRBD2
CAISEGTRSINEQFF
TGTGCCATCAGCGAAGGGACTAGGTCGATCAATGAGCAGTTCTTC
>many|TRBJ1-1|TRBV30|TRBD1
CAWRDRVFTEAFF
TGTGCCTGGAGGGACAGGGTTTTCACTGAAGCTTTCTTT
>many|TRBJ2-7|TRBV5-1|NA
CASSLDGDSYEQYF
TGCGCCAGCAGCTTAGACGGGGACTCCTACGAGCAGTACTTC
>many|TRBJ2-5|TRBV2|NA
CASTETVVGETQYF
TGTGCCAGCACCGAGACAGTAGTGGGAGAGACCCAGTACTTC
>NA|TRBJ2-5|TRBV5-4|TRBD1
CASRAETGEETQYF
TGTGCCAGCAGGGCAGAGACAGGGGAAGAGACCCAGTACTTC